This is a list of T cell receptor beta chains from one sample in a study of cytomegalovirus exposure and HLA in healthy donors. Sequencing used immunoSEQ multiplex PCR; TCRdb keeps in-frame clones, though not all of them. The top ten hold about 2.3% of the sample, which has some 170,000 clones, over 70% seen once. Sequencing was performed on PBMCs. The receptors derive from a woman under 40 in good health and CMV-seronegative. Each CDR3 is given with its conserved first and last residue. The D gene is left open where the match is weak. Part of the rows lack a size; the others show once, few, many or a class for expanded clones.

16	TRBD1	TRBV5-6	NA	TRBJ1-3	CASSAGDRGRGNTIYF	TGTGCCAGCAGCGCCGGAGACAGGGGGAGAGGAAACACCATATATTTT
14	NA	TRBV5-1	NA	TRBJ1-2	CASSVDQGNYGYTF	TGCGCCAGCAGCGTAGATCAGGGGAACTATGGCTACACCTTC
19	NA	TRBV7-9	NA	TRBJ2-2	CASSFPSTGTETNTGELFF	TGTGCCAGCAGCTTTCCTTCGACAGGTACCGAAACGAACACCGGGGAGCTGTTTTTT
13	TRBD1	TRBV19	NA	TRBJ2-7	CASKADRVSEQYF	TGTGCCAGTAAGGCCGACAGGGTATCCGAGCAGTACTTC
15	NA	TRBV14	many	TRBJ2-5	CASSNRQGGTETQYF	TGTGCCAGCAGCAACAGACAGGGAGGTACGGAGACCCAGTACTTC
12	NA	TRBV5-6	NA	TRBJ1-2	CASSYRGDGYTF	TGTGCCAGCAGTTATAGGGGCGATGGCTACACCTTC
14	NA	TRBV6-6	NA	TRBJ2-7	CASSHGDSSYEQYF	TGTGCCAGCAGTCACGGGGATAGCTCCTACGAGCAGTACTTC
14	TRBD1	TRBV10-3	NA	TRBJ2-5	CAIRRTGGEETQYF	TGTGCCATCCGACGGACAGGGGGGGAAGAGACCCAGTACTTC
17	TRBD1	TRBV7-3	NA	TRBJ2-2	CASSFNRDRGNTGELFF	TGTGCCAGCAGCTTTAACCGGGACAGGGGGAACACCGGGGAGCTGTTTTTT
15	TRBD1	TRBV11-2	once	TRBJ1-5	CASSLAGTGNQPQHF	TGTGCCAGCAGCTTAGCGGGGACAGGGAATCAGCCCCAGCATTTT
16	TRBD1	TRBV5-4	NA	TRBJ1-3	CASSLAGQVPGNTIYF	TGTGCCAGCAGCTTGGCGGGACAGGTCCCTGGAAACACCATATATTTT
18	TRBD2	TRBV2	NA	TRBJ2-1	CASSSRASGGTKNNEQFF	TGTGCCAGCAGTTCGCGGGCTAGCGGGGGGACAAAGAACAATGAGCAGTTCTTC
12	TRBD1	TRBV10-1	few	TRBJ1-3	CASGGQGNTIYF	TGCGCCAGCGGGGGACAGGGGAACACCATATATTTT
15	TRBD2	TRBV6-5	NA	TRBJ2-5	CASLRTRGVQETQYF	TGTGCCAGTCTCAGAACCCGGGGGGTCCAAGAGACCCAGTACTTC
14	NA	TRBV7-6	NA	TRBJ2-7	CASSLVAGSYEQYF	TGTGCCAGCAGCTTAGTGGCAGGTTCCTACGAGCAGTACTTC
14	NA	TRBV7-8	NA	TRBJ2-7	CASSTTTRFYEQYF	TGTGCCAGCAGCACTACGACCAGATTCTACGAGCAGTACTTC
17	TRBD1	TRBV5-4	NA	TRBJ2-4	CASSPIPTGGAGNSQYF	TGTGCCAGCAGCCCAATCCCGACAGGGGGCGCTGGAAACAGTCAGTACTTC
15	NA	TRBV7-9	NA	TRBJ2-1	CSSSLDGAGNNEQFF	TGTTCCAGCAGCTTAGATGGGGCAGGAAACAATGAGCAGTTCTTC
15	TRBD1	TRBV2	few	TRBJ1-2	CASSETRDRGSGYTF	TGTGCCAGCAGTGAAACTCGGGACAGGGGGAGCGGCTACACCTTC
15	NA	TRBV5-1	NA	TRBJ2-2	CASSLEAASTGELFF	TGCGCCAGCAGTTTAGAGGCAGCCAGCACCGGGGAGCTGTTTTTT
17	TRBD1	TRBV19	once	TRBJ1-2	CASSIQAGTGVFYGYTF	TGTGCCAGTAGTATTCAAGCCGGGACAGGGGTTTTTTACGGCTACACCTTC
15	TRBD1	TRBV5-6	NA	TRBJ2-7	CASSPGQGSAYEQYF	TGTGCCAGCAGCCCGGGACAGGGGAGCGCCTACGAGCAGTACTTC
18	TRBD2	TRBV28	NA	TRBJ2-3	CASSLGTSGSRDTDTQYF	TGTGCCAGCAGTTTAGGGACTAGCGGGAGTCGCGACACAGATACGCAGTATTTT
12	NA	TRBV2	NA	TRBJ2-4	CASRDNLNIQYF	TGTGCCAGCCGGGACAACCTAAACATTCAGTACTTC
16	TRBD2	TRBV9	NA	TRBJ2-3	CASSVAPTSGGDTQYF	TGTGCCAGCAGCGTAGCTCCGACTAGCGGGGGTGATACGCAGTATTTT
18	TRBD1	TRBV18	once	TRBJ2-2	CASSSPYLQDRAAGELFF	TGTGCCAGCTCATCTCCCTATTTACAAGACAGGGCTGCCGGGGAGCTGTTTTTT
15	NA	TRBV7-8	NA	TRBJ1-6	CASSLLGQLNSPLHF	TGTGCCAGCAGCTTACTCGGACAACTAAATTCACCCCTCCACTTT
12	NA	TRBV28	once	TRBJ2-7	CASSSGVYEQYF	TGTGCCAGCAGTTCAGGGGTCTACGAGCAGTACTTC
19	TRBD2	TRBV7-3	NA	TRBJ2-1	CASSLERRGLASSYNEQFF	TGTGCCAGCAGCTTAGAGAGGCGGGGACTAGCCTCCTCCTACAATGAGCAGTTCTTC
12	NA	TRBV2	NA	TRBJ2-7	CASSVGAREQYF	TGTGCCAGCAGTGTGGGGGCGCGGGAGCAGTACTTC
15	TRBD2	TRBV9	once	TRBJ2-1	CASSPSGGTYNEQFF	TGTGCCAGCAGCCCTAGCGGGGGGACCTACAATGAGCAGTTCTTC
17	TRBD2	TRBV27	NA	TRBJ2-3	CASSLRPGLAGPDTQYF	TGTGCCAGCAGTTTACGCCCGGGACTAGCGGGACCAGATACGCAGTATTTT
14	NA	TRBV18	NA	TRBJ2-3	CASSPSLRSDTQYF	TGTGCCAGCTCACCAAGTCTCCGGTCAGATACGCAGTATTTT
13	TRBD2	TRBV5-4	NA	TRBJ2-1	CASSLLLADEQFF	TGTGCCAGCAGCTTGTTACTAGCGGATGAGCAGTTCTTC